The 23 T cell receptor beta chains below come from one sample, sequenced in a study of OX40 agonist ivuxolimab in advanced cancers. The library was built by means of the immunoSEQ multiplex PCR assay. The table was pulled from immuneACCESS by TCRdb, which kept in-frame rearrangements only. Such tables lose some clones; where checked, under half of the loss comes from unresolved V genes, and the rest has no known cause. This sample lists around 63,000 clones; around 80% were detected once. Under 7% of the sample comes from the top ten. Sequencing used CD4+ or CD8+ T cells sorted from blood, obtained in a trial of the OX40 agonist ivuxolimab. The receptors were sampled from an adult with an advanced solid tumor such as melanoma, head and neck, liver or kidney cancer.

The CDR3 loop is CASRSDDQGETQYF. In DNA form, the CDR3 reads TGTGCCAGCAGATCGGACGACCAAGGCGAGACCCAGTACTTC. This chain uses TRBV6-5 with TRBJ2-5, with unresolved D. V lost 6 bases to trimming and J lost 5 bases, with 16 bases between them. Germline loops: CDR1 MNHEY, CDR2 SVGAGI. CDR3 length: 14 amino acids.

The J gene is TRBJ1-2, the V gene TRBV15; the D is unclear. CDR1 and CDR2 from the germline V gene are LNHNV and YYDKDF (reference sequence). V lost 3 bases and J 4 bases, leaving 21 bases between the germline ends. CDR3 size: 17 residues. CDR3 DNA sequence: TGTGCCACCAGCAGTAGAAAATATACCCTCTCGTCCTATGGCTACACCTTC. This codes for CATSSRKYTLSSYGYTF.

This chain links TRBV6-5 with TRBJ1-5, with no clear D. Germline V gene lookup returns CDR1 MNHEY and CDR2 SVGAGI. Trimming removed 0 bases from V and 4 bases from J, with 13 bases in between. The CDR3 extends over 16 amino acids. The CDR3 nucleotides read TGTGCCAGCAGTTACTCGTACGGCAGCTTGAATCAGCCCCAGCATTTT. Translated: CASSYSYGSLNQPQHF.

V usage is TRBV7-8 and J usage is TRBJ2-7, with D hard to call. The CDR3 runs 16 residues. Trimming left V 8 bases short and J 4 bases short, with 24 bases between. CDR1 and CDR2 (germline): SGHVS, FQNEAQ. For the CDR3, the DNA is TGTGCCAGCCAAGTGGGTCGCGCTTTAGAGGCATACGAGCAGTACGTC. Translation gives CASQVGRALEAYEQYV.

This chain links TRBV19 with TRBJ1-5; 10 nucleotides agree with TRBD1. The CDR3 has 15 amino acids. V shed 5 bases, J shed 6 bases, and the junction held 7 bases outside the gene matches. CDR1 and CDR2 from the germline V gene are LNHDA and SQIVND (reference sequence). This CDR3 is CASSVGQGGVQPQHF. In DNA, the CDR3 is TGTGCCAGTAGTGTCGGACAGGGGGGAGTTCAGCCCCAGCATTTT. Based on the CDR3 plus reference TRBV19 and TRBJ1-5, the full variable domain is DGGITQSPKYLFRKEGQNVTLSCEQNLNHDAMYWYRQDPGQGLRLIYYSQIVNDFQKGDIAEGYSVSREKKESFPLTVTSAQKNPTAFYLCASSVGQGGVQPQHFGDGTRLSIL.

The chain is built from TRBV5-5 and TRBJ1-6; D not certain. Per the germline V gene, CDR1 is SGHKS and CDR2 is YYEKEE (reference sequence). Trimming pared 0 bases from V and 0 bases from J, leaving 13 bases between. The CDR3 runs 18 residues. CDR3 residues: CASSLGQSLSSYNSPLHF. Here the CDR3 DNA reads TGTGCCAGCAGCTTGGGGCAGTCCCTGAGCTCCTATAATTCACCCCTCCACTTT.

This clone was counted between two and nine times. The chain is built from TRBV7-2 and TRBJ1-2; 12 positions agree with TRBD1. CDR3 size: 14 residues. Germline V CDR1 and CDR2: SGHTA, FQGNSA. Trimming removed 5 bases from V and 13 bases from J; junction bases left unmatched: 11. For the CDR3, the DNA is TGTGCCAGCAGCCCGGGACAGGGGGCCCGGACGGGCACCTTC. It translates to CASSPGQGARTGTF.

This clone has just one count. The J gene is TRBJ2-7, the V gene TRBV28, with 8 bases that match TRBD1. J was trimmed by 6 bases and V by 8 bases; bases with no gene match: 3. This CDR3 is 11 amino acids long. Germline assignment: CDR1 MDHEN and CDR2 SYDVKM. This CDR3 is CASQDRGEQYV. The CDR3 nucleotides read TGTGCCAGCCAAGACAGGGGCGAGCAGTACGTC.

The chain carries TRBV6-4 and TRBJ1-2, with unresolved D. Germline V gene sequence: CDR1 MRHNA, CDR2 SNTAGT. The V end lost 0 bases, the J end lost 8 bases, and 13 bases lay between the germline ends. The CDR3 covers 14 residues. The CDR3 coding sequence is TGTGCCAGCAGTGACTCGATGGCCCTCGGAGGCTACACCTTC. This encodes CASSDSMALGGYTF.

The chain is built from TRBV6-5 and TRBJ1-1; no clear D. V lost 0 bases and J lost 6, with 8 bases in between. The CDR3 loop spans 13 amino acids. The V gene's germline CDR1 is MNHEY and CDR2 SVGAGI. CDR3 DNA: TGTGCCAGCAGTTACTCTCCGGGCCCTGAAGCTTTCTTT. Translated: CASSYSPGPEAFF.

This chain connects TRBV4-1 to TRBJ2-1; 8 bases are a match to TRBD1. Looked up from germline, CDR1 is MGHRA and CDR2 is YSYEKL. CDR3 size: 15 residues. The J segment lost 6 bases and the V segment lost 1 base, leaving 5 bases of the junction unmatched. The CDR3 DNA is TGCGCCAGCAGCCAAGCAGACAGGGGAAGCAATGAGCAGTTCTTC. Translation: CASSQADRGSNEQFF.

CDR3 amino acids: CASSQEAGPLHF. The CDR3 nucleotides are TGCGCCAGCAGCCAAGAGGCGGGACCCCTCCACTTT. The chain recombines TRBV4-3 with TRBJ1-6; D call uncertain. Per germline, CDR1 LGHNA and CDR2 YSLEER. Trimming pared 0 bases from V and 12 bases from J, leaving 6 bases between. There are 12 residues in the CDR3.

The rearrangement uses TRBV19 and TRBJ2-1, with 12 positions matching TRBD2. This CDR3 is 15 amino acids long. V lost 3 bases to trimming and J lost 9 bases; unmatched junction nucleotides: 6. Per germline, CDR1 LNHDA and CDR2 SQIVND (reference sequence). The CDR3 DNA reads TGTGCCAGTAGTATTACTAGCGGGGGGCTCGGTGAGCAGTTCTTC. Translating gives CASSITSGGLGEQFF.

This clone was seen more than once but under ten times. This sequence joins TRBV6-4 and TRBJ1-1, with 9 bases lining up with TRBD1. Germline loops: CDR1 MRHNA, CDR2 SNTAGT. V was clipped by 6 bases and J by 4 bases; unmatched bases: 3. The CDR3 spans 13 residues. The CDR3 spells CASSADRGTEAFF. CDR3 nucleotide sequence: TGTGCCAGCAGCGCGGACAGGGGCACTGAAGCTTTCTTT.

The rearrangement joins TRBV19 to TRBJ1-5, with TRBD1 matching over 9 bases. The length of the CDR3 is 19 residues. V lost 0 bases and J lost 2; bases outside the gene matches: 11. Per the germline V gene, CDR1 is LNHDA and CDR2 is SQIVND (reference sequence). This CDR3 reads CASSIDSGGWTGGNQPQHF. The CDR3 nucleotides read TGTGCCAGTAGTATAGATTCAGGTGGATGGACAGGGGGCAATCAGCCCCAGCATTTT.

A single count supports this clone. This rearrangement joins TRBV10-3 to TRBJ2-1; 9 bases are a match to TRBD1. Trimming cost V 4 bases and J 7 bases; bases outside gene matches: 11. CDR1 is ENHRY, CDR2 SYGVKD, per germline. The CDR3 has 16 residues. Written as DNA, the CDR3 is TGTGCCATCAGTGGAAGTGTGGGACAGGGTGGTAATGAGCAGTTCTTC. Its protein product is CAISGSVGQGGNEQFF.

This clone was seen a few times. The chain joins TRBV6-4 to TRBJ1-1; D remains unclear. This CDR3 has 14 amino acids. The V gene lost 4 bases and the J gene lost 1 base, with 10 bases spanning the gap. The germline V gene has CDR1 MRHNA and CDR2 SNTAGT. CDR3 loop: CASSVSVENTEAFF. The CDR3 coding sequence is TGTGCCAGCAGTGTGTCCGTGGAGAACACTGAAGCTTTCTTT.

The chain links TRBV6-1 to TRBJ1-2; the match to TRBD1 covers 8 bases. This CDR3 region has 15 residues. CDR1 MNHNS and CDR2 SASEGT come from the germline V gene. V lost 5 bases and J lost 5; bases outside the gene matches: 10. CDR3 DNA: TGTGCCAGCAGTTTGGAGACAGGGGTTCGGTATGGCTACACCTTC. This sequence encodes CASSLETGVRYGYTF.

V gene TRBV7-6 combines with J gene TRBJ2-1, with D possibly being TRBD2 (7 bases). The V end lost 4 bases, the J end lost 5 bases, and 15 bases lay between the germline ends. Germline V gene data show CDR1 as SGHVS and CDR2 as FNYEAQ. This CDR3 has 15 amino acids. CDR3 sequence reads: CASSSGRGLNNEQFF. The CDR3 bases are TGTGCCAGCAGCTCCGGGCGGGGGCTTAACAATGAGCAGTTCTTC.

CDR3: CASSLSRGSGNTIYF. The CDR3 DNA sequence: TGTGCCAGCAGTTTAAGTCGAGGCTCTGGAAACACCATATATTTT. This chain links TRBV7-2 with TRBJ1-3; D ambiguous. CDR3 size: 15 residues. The V end lost 6 bases, the J end lost 0 bases, and 12 bases lay between the germline ends. Germline loops: CDR1 SGHTA, CDR2 FQGNSA. The variable domain in full, with the rest retrieved from reference TRBV7-2 and TRBJ1-3, is GAGVSQSPSNKVTEKGKDVELRCDPISGHTALYWYRQSLGQGLEFLIYFQGNSAPDKSGLPSDRFSAERTGGSVSTLTIQRTQQEDSAVYLCASSLSRGSGNTIYFGEGSWLTVV.

This clone has a single count. The CDR3 nucleotides read TGCGCCAGCAGCCAAGATAGGGCCCTAGCGGGAGCAGGTGAGCAGTTCTTC. Protein: CASSQDRALAGAGEQFF. V gene TRBV4-3 combines with J gene TRBJ2-1, with 10 bases identical to TRBD2. CDR1 and CDR2 (germline): LGHNA, YSLEER. V shed 0 bases and J 9 bases; nucleotides not matched to a gene: 11. CDR3 size: 17 residues.

The chain has TRBV14 and TRBJ2-2; D unresolved. In germline, CDR1 is SGHDN, CDR2 FVKESK. V lost 2 bases and J 6 bases, leaving 13 bases between the germline ends. CDR3 length: 15 residues. CDR3 DNA: TGTGCCAGCAGCCAATTTGCCCCGTCCGCCGGGGAGCTGTTTTTT. It is translated as CASSQFAPSAGELFF.

The genes are TRBV25-1 and TRBJ2-6; 12 bases agree with TRBD2. From germline, CDR1 is MGHDK and CDR2 SYGVNS. The CDR3 runs to 18 residues. The ends lost 4 bases at V and 1 base at J; junction bases unmatched: 5. The CDR3 nucleotides read TGTGCCAGCAGTGGTTGGACTAGCGGGACGTCTGGGGCCAACGTCCTGACTTTC. This encodes CASSGWTSGTSGANVLTF.